This T cell receptor beta chain was sequenced during a study of tumour-infiltrating T cells in Burkitt lymphoma (dated by TCRdb to the early 2020s). Some background on the complete study: TCR repertoire data were compared against clinical outcome, and productive clonality predicted overall survival and progression-free survival independently of established prognostic factors such as age at diagnosis.

Libraries were prepared through the immunoSEQ multiplex PCR assay. Sourced from immuneACCESS, this table was stored by TCRdb with only in-frame sequences that have V and J called. A share of the clones is absent; for the studies checked, an unresolved V gene accounts for under half, and the remainder has no known explanation. This sample comprises roughly 5,300 clones, more than 9% of them detected only once. About 2% of the sample comes from the top ten. This clone was detected a few times. Its antigen remains unidentified. One end of the junction is discordant with germline, which a read error may explain. Taken from cysteine to phenylalanine, the CDR3 has 14 residues. The DNA shown is the 42-base CDR3, in frame from base 1. The germline V gene supplies CDR1 WSHSY and CDR2 SAAADI.

The clonotype was recovered from a human donor with diffuse large B-cell lymphoma. The sequence is built from TRBV10-2 and TRBJ1-6, with TRBD1 tentatively as D gene (6 bases match). The sample was tumor tissue. The CDR3 protein sequence reads: CASSEGVWTSPLHF. Read as DNA, the sequence is TGCGCCAGTAGTGAGGGGGTTTGGACTTCACCCCTCCACTTT.